One and the same sample provided the 4 T cell receptor beta chains below, sequenced in a study of blood T cell repertoires in COVID-19. Profiled with immunoSEQ multiplex PCR; TCRdb holds only in-frame clones, not every one. Of some 220,000 clones in the sample, 80% to 90% were seen once. Sequencing used PBMCs or T cells enriched from blood (not recorded which). The receptor source for this set is a woman aged 18-29 years in a cohort exposed to, infected with or recovered from COVID-19 (not recorded which).

The chain recombines TRBV6-1 with TRBJ1-2, with 10 positions matching TRBD1. Trimming took 1 base from V and 3 from J; bases not matched to a gene: 2. Germline CDR1 is MNHNS and CDR2 is SASEGT. CDR3 length: 15 amino acids. The CDR3: CASSEVGQGDYGYTF. For the CDR3, the DNA is TGTGCCAGCAGTGAAGTTGGACAGGGGGACTATGGCTACACCTTC.

The genes are TRBV10-2 and TRBJ2-1; 8 positions match TRBD2. The trim removed 6 bases at V and 2 bases at J, leaving 3 bases unmatched. The CDR3 has 14 residues. CDR1 is WSHSY and CDR2 is SAAADI in the germline V gene. The CDR3 region is CASSRGGPYNEQFF. The CDR3 DNA reads as TGCGCCAGCAGCCGGGGGGGGCCCTACAATGAGCAGTTCTTC.

A note on this clone: The conserved phenylalanine or tryptophan is not found at the CDR3 terminus, so this likely reflects a read error. It is unclear where the CDR3 begins or ends on the DNA, so no DNA is shown, and the CDR3 is as TCRdb lists it. V is TRBV10-2 and J is TRBJ1-1. The CDR3 is 12 amino acids in total, end residues counted. The V gene's germline CDR1 is WSHSY and CDR2 SAAADI. The CDR3 protein is CASSERPPEASL.

This clone was found a few times. V is TRBV29-1 and J is TRBJ2-1; D perhaps matches TRBD1 (5 bases). Germline CDR1 and CDR2: SQVTM and ANQGSEA. The V end lost 7 bases, the J end lost 2 bases, and 12 bases lay between the germline ends. CDR3 length equals 13 residues. This chain's CDR3 is CSAQTEAYNEQFF. The CDR3 DNA follows: TGCAGCGCACAGACAGAAGCCTACAATGAGCAGTTCTTC.